The 10 T cell receptor beta chains below all came from one sample that was sequenced in a study of blood T cell repertoires in COVID-19. Repertoires were generated with immunoSEQ multiplex PCR, while TCRdb's copy carries only in-frame clones and drops some. The table records 150,000 or so clones, 80% to 90% of them present only once. Source material: peripheral blood. The receptors stem from a woman in her sixties or seventies with acute or convalescent COVID-19.

This chain joins TRBV28 and TRBJ1-4; perhaps TRBD1 as D (6 bases). Germline V lookup: CDR1 MDHEN, CDR2 SYDVKM. V lost 5 bases and J lost 6, with 16 bases in between. This CDR3 comprises 15 residues. CDR3 nucleotides: TGTGCCAGCAGTACCCGGACAGTGGGCGATGAAAAACTGTTTTTT. Translation: CASSTRTVGDEKLFF. Combining the CDR3 with reference TRBV28 and TRBJ1-4 gives the whole variable domain DVKVTQSSRYLVKRTGEKVFLECVQDMDHENMFWYRQDPGLGLRLIYFSYDVKMKEKGDIPEGYSVSREKKERFSLILESASTNQTSMYLCASSTRTVGDEKLFFGSGTQLSVL.

The rearrangement links TRBV19 to TRBJ1-2; weak D call: TRBD1 (5 bases). V dropped 4 bases and J dropped 1 base, with 7 bases sitting between them. Germline CDR1 LNHDA, CDR2 SQIVND (reference sequence). The CDR3 loop spans 13 amino acids. CDR3 DNA: TGTGCCAGTAGTACAGGGTATAACTATGGCTACACCTTC. Translation gives CASSTGYNYGYTF.

The J gene is TRBJ2-3, the V gene TRBV9, with 9 positions matching TRBD2. This CDR3 comprises 15 residues. V shed 4 bases, J shed 1 base, and the junction held 4 bases outside the gene matches. In germline, CDR1 is SGDLS, CDR2 YYNGEE. Here the CDR3 DNA reads TGTGCCAGCAGCACTCAGCGGGGGGGCACAGATACGCAGTATTTT. Translation: CASSTQRGGTDTQYF.

This chain joins TRBV4-2 and TRBJ1-4; 12 nucleotides match TRBD1. From germline, CDR1 is LGHNA and CDR2 YNFKEQ. The junction had 5 bases not matched to a gene; V was cut back by 1 base and J by 11 bases. The CDR3 consists of 15 residues. The CDR3: CASSQAGTGGDKLFF. The CDR3 DNA reads TGTGCCAGCAGCCAAGCCGGGACAGGGGGCGATAAACTGTTTTTT.

The chain recombines TRBV21-1 with TRBJ2-5; the D call in the table, TRBD1, was not verified against the DNA. TRBV21-1 is recorded as a pseudogene. The CDR3 is 19 residues long. CDR3 DNA: TGTGCCAGCAGCAAAGCGCTTATAAGGGGGCGCAAGAAGAGGCAGACCCAGTACTTC. Translating it yields CASSKALIRGRKKRQTQYF.

This chain connects TRBV10-3 to TRBJ1-4; D is perhaps TRBD1 (6 bases). The CDR3 consists of 15 residues. CDR1 and CDR2 (germline): ENHRY, SYGVKD. V lost 6 bases and J 3 bases, leaving 14 bases between the germline ends. As DNA, the CDR3 is TGTGCCATCAGAGATGGACAGTCAGCTAATGAAAAACTGTTTTTT. Translated, it gives CAIRDGQSANEKLFF.

V usage is TRBV2 and J usage is TRBJ2-3; weak D call: TRBD2 (6 bases). Germline lookup yields CDR1 SNHLY and CDR2 FYNNEI. Trimming took off 4 bases at V and 2 bases at J, with 16 bases between the two ends. This CDR3 is 16 amino acids long. CDR3 residues: CASSVSAGGNTDTQYF. CDR3 sequence (DNA): TGTGCCAGCAGTGTTTCGGCTGGAGGGAACACAGATACGCAGTATTTT. Combining the CDR3 with reference TRBV2 and TRBJ2-3 gives the whole variable domain EPEVTQTPSHQVTQMGQEVILRCVPISNHLYFYWYRQILGQKVEFLVSFYNNEISEKSEIFDDQFSVERPDGSNFTLKIRSTKLEDSAMYFCASSVSAGGNTDTQYFGPGTRLTVL.

The gene calls are TRBV2 and TRBJ2-7, with 13 bases lining up with TRBD2. Germline V gene data show CDR1 as SNHLY and CDR2 as FYNNEI. The CDR3 is made up of 15 amino acids. The V segment lost 6 bases and the J segment 5 bases; nucleotides outside the gene matches: 7. The chain's CDR3 is CASRLTSGGAHEQYF. CDR3 DNA: TGTGCCAGCAGGCTCACTAGCGGGGGGGCCCACGAGCAGTACTTC.

The rearrangement uses TRBV6-2 or TRBV6-3 and TRBJ1-1, with D possibly being TRBD1 (5 bases). The CDR3 has 13 amino acids. V was trimmed by 0 bases and J by 4 bases, leaving 6 bases between them. Germline V lookup: CDR1 MNHEY, CDR2 SVGEGT. The CDR3 DNA reads as TGTGCCAGCAGTTACTCGACAGTCACTGAAGCTTTCTTT. As protein: CASSYSTVTEAFF.

The count of this clone is one. This chain joins TRBV30 and TRBJ1-2, with 9 bases fitting TRBD1. Unmatched junction bases numbered 9, after V lost 2 bases and J lost 5 bases. This CDR3 region has 15 residues. Germline V gene lookup returns CDR1 GTSNPN and CDR2 SVGIG (reference sequence). The CDR3 here is CAWSFRPGTGYGYTF. As DNA, the CDR3 is TGTGCCTGGAGTTTTCGTCCCGGGACAGGGTATGGCTACACCTTC.